This T cell receptor (beta chain) is drawn from a study of vaccination and CD4 T cells after COVID-19. Study results and caveats: Convalescent patients' vaccine-specific clones were spike mono-reactive in 304 of 307 cases.

The treatment: roughly 11-day PBMC culture with coronavirus spike peptide pools or control peptides (ViraFEST assay). As regards this clonotype: Its matching antigen is unknown.

The CDR3 is made up of 12 amino acids. V was cut by 5 bases and J by 10 bases, with 14 bases left in between. Germline values: CDR1 ENHRY, CDR2 SYGVKD. Researchers used the Oncomine TCR Beta short-read assay to sequence DNA from cultured CD4+ T cells. CD4+ T cells were cultured, and genomic DNA was extracted from them. Via MiXCR, TCRdb re-called the PCR reads, giving one row per CDR3 protein. In the table there are around 21,000 distinct CDR3 sequences, approximately 59% of which are singletons. Sample: CD4+ T cells from blood, cultured in vitro, taken after SARS-CoV-2 vaccination. This clonotype was sampled from a human donor who had recovered from COVID-19. V is TRBV10-3 and J is TRBJ1-1; D might be TRBD1 (6 bases). The CDR3 region is CAISTDSRRAFF. The DNA for the CDR3 is TGTGCCATCAGTACGGACAGCCGGCGAGCTTTCTTT.